This T cell receptor beta chain was captured in a study of identical twins. CDR1 and CDR2 (germline): MGHDK, SYGVNS. This CDR3 has 18 amino acids. Trimming took off 1 base at V and 1 base at J, with 18 bases between the two ends. This clonotype was observed a handful of times. Antigen unknown. TCRdb re-called the 5' RACE reads with MiXCR, one entry per CDR3 protein. Of approximately 690,000 distinct CDR3 sequences listed, 6% to 6.5% were seen once; the top ten hold 1.5% to 2%. Study-level findings and limits: Invariant cells of the MAIT and iNKT types might have partly distorted the zero-insertion analyses.

The sequence was obtained from a man aged 18 to 29 in good health. The chain links TRBV25-1 to TRBJ2-3; D is undetermined. Sequencing was done on a sample of naive T cells sorted from blood. The CDR3 is CASSEFVSALVGTDTQYF. CDR3 nucleotides: TGTGCCAGCAGTGAATTTGTATCCGCCCTCGTCGGCACAGATACGCAGTATTTT.